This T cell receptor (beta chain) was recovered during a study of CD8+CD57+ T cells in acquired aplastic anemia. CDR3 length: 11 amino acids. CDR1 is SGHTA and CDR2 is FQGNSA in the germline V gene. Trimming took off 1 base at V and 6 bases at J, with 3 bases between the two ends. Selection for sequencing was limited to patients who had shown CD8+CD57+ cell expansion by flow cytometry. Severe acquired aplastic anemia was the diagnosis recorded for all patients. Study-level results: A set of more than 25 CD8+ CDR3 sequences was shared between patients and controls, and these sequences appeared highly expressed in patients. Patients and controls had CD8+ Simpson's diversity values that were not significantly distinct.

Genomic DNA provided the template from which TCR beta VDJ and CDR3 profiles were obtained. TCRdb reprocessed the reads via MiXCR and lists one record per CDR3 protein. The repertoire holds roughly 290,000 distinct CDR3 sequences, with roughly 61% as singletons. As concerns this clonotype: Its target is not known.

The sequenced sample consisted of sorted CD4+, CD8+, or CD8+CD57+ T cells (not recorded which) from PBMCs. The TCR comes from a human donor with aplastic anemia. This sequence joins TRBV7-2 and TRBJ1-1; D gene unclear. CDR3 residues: CASSLGSEAFF. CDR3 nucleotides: TGTGCCAGCAGCTTAGGGTCTGAAGCTTTCTTT.